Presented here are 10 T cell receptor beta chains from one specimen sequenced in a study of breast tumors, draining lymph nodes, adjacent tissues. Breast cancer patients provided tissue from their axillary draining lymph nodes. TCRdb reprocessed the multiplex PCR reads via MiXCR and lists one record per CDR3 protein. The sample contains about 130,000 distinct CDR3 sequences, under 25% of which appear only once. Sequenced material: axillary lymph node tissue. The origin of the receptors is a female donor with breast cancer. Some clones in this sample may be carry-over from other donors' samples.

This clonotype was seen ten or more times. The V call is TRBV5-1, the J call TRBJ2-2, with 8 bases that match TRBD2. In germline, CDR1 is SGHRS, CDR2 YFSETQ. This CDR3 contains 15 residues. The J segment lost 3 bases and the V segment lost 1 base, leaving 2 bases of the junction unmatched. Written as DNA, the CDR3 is TGCGCCAGCAGCTTGCTAGCGGGCCACACCGGGGAGCTGTTTTTT. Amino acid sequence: CASSLLAGHTGELFF. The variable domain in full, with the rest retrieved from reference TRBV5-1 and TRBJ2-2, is KAGVTQTPRYLIKTRGQQVTLSCSPISGHRSVSWYQQTPGQGLQFLFEYFSETQRNKGNFPGRFSGRQFSNSRSEMNVSTLELGDSALYLCASSLLAGHTGELFFGEGSRLTVL.

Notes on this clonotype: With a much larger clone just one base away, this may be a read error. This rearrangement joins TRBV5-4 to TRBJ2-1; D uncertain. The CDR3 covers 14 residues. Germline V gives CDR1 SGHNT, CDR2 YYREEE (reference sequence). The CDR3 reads CASSLGLRNNERFF. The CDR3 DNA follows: TGTGCCAGCAGCTTGGGACTTCGCAACAATGAGCGGTTCTTC.

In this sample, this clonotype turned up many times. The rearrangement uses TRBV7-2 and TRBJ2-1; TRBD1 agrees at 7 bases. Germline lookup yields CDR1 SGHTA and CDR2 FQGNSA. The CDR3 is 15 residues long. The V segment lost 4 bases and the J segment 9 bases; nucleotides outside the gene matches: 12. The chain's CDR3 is CASSSPRQGGGEQFF. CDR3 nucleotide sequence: TGTGCCAGCAGCTCACCCAGACAGGGTGGGGGTGAGCAGTTCTTC.

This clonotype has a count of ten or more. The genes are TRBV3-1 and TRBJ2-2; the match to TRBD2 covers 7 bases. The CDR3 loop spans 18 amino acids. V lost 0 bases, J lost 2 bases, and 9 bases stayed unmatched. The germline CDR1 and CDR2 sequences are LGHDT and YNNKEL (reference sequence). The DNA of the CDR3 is TGTGCCAGCAGCCAAGATCGGTTGACTAGCTCTAACACCGGGGAGCTGTTTTTT. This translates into CASSQDRLTSSNTGELFF.

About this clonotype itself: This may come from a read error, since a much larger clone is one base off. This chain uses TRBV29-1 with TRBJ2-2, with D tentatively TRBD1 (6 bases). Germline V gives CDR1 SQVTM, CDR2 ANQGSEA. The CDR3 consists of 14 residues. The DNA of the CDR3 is TGCAGCATTAGCCAGGGGCTGGACACCGGGGAGCTGTCTTTT. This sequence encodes CSISQGLDTGELSF.

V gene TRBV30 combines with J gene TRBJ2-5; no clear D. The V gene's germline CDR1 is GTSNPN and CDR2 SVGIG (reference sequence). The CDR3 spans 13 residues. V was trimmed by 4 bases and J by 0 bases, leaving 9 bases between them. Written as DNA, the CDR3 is TGTGCCTGGACTACCCCGTACCAAGAGACCCAGTACTTC. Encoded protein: CAWTTPYQETQYF.

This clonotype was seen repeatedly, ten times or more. The CDR3 DNA reads TGCGCCAGCAGCCATCGCTCCGGACTAGCGGGAGGGAGCTCCTACAATGAGCAGTTCTTC. Translated: CASSHRSGLAGGSSYNEQFF. The chain couples TRBV4-1 to TRBJ2-1; the match to TRBD2 covers 15 bases. The CDR3 has 20 amino acids. V lost 3 bases and J lost 0; bases outside the gene matches: 9. The germline CDR1 and CDR2 sequences are MGHRA and YSYEKL.

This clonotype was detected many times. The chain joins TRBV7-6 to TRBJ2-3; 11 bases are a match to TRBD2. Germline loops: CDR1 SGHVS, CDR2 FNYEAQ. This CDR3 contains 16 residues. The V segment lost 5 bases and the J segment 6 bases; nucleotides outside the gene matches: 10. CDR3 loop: CASSLMTSGASDTQYF. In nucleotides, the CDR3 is TGTGCCAGCAGCCTAATGACTAGCGGGGCATCTGATACGCAGTATTTT.

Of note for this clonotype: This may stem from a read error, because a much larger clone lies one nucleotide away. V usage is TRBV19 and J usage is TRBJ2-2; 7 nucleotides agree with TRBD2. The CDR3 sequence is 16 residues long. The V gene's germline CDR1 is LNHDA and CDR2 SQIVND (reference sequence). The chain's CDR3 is CASAQPAGEKTAELFF. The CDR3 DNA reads TGTGCCAGCGCCCAACCCGCGGGAGAAAAAACCGCGGAGCTGTTTTTT. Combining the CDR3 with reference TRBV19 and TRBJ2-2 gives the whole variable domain DGGITQSPKYLFRKEGQNVTLSCEQNLNHDAMYWYRQDPGQGLRLIYYSQIVNDFQKGDIAEGYSVSREKKESFPLTVTSAQKNPTAFYLCASAQPAGEKTAELFFGEGSRLTVL.

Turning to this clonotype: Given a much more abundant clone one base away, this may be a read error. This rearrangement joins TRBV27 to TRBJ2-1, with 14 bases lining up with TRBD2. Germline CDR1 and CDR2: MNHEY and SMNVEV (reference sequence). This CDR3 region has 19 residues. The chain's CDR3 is CASTLVGLAGVGSYNEQLF. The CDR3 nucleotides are TGTGCCAGCACTCTGGTGGGACTAGCGGGAGTTGGGTCCTACAATGAGCAGCTCTTC.